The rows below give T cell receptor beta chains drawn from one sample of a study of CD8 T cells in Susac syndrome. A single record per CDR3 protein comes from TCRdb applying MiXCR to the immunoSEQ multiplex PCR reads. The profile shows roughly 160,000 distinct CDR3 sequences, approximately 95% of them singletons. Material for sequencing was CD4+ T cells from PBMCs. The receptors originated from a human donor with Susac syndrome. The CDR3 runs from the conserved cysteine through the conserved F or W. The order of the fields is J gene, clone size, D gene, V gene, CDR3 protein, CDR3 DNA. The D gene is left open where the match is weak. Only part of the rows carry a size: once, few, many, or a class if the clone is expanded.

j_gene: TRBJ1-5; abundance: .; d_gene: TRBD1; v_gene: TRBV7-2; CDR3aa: CASSSQGGSNQPQHF; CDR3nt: TGTGCCAGCAGCTCCCAGGGGGGGAGCAATCAGCCCCAGCATTTT
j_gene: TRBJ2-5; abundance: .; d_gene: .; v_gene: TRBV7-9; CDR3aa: CASSLPVLPGQETQYF; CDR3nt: TGTGCCAGCAGCTTACCAGTGTTACCTGGCCAAGAGACCCAGTACTTC
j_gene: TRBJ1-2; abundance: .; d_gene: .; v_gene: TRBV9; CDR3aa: CASSEGYGLEWYGYTF; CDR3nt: TGTGCCAGCAGCGAGGGATACGGGCTGGAGTGGTATGGCTACACCTTC
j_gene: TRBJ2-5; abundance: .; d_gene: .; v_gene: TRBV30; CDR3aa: CAWSVEETQYF; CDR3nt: TGTGCCTGGAGTGTTGAGGAGACCCAGTACTTC
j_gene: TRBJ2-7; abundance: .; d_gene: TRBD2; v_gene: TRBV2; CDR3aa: CASSEVVSGNYEQYF; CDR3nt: TGTGCCAGCAGCGAAGTCGTTAGCGGGAACTACGAGCAGTACTTC
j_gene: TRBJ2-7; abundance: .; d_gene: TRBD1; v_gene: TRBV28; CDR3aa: CASSPPDRQGSEQYF; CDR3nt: TGTGCCAGCAGTCCCCCGGACAGGCAGGGCTCCGAGCAGTACTTC
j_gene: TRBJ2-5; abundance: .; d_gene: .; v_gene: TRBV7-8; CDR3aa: CASSLAPTAETQYF; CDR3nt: TGTGCCAGCAGCTTAGCGCCAACGGCGGAGACCCAGTACTTC
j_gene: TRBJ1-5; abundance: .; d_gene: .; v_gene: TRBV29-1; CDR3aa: CSVARGWDQPQHF; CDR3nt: TGCAGCGTTGCCAGGGGATGGGATCAGCCCCAGCATTTT
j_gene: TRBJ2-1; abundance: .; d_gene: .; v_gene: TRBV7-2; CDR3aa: CASSLFLVANTYNEQFF; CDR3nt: TGTGCCAGCAGCTTATTCCTGGTGGCTAACACCTACAATGAGCAGTTCTTC
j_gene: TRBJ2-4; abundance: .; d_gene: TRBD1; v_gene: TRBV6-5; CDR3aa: CASSRAGTGLDIQYF; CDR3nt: TGTGCCAGCAGTAGGGCCGGGACAGGGTTGGACATTCAGTACTTC
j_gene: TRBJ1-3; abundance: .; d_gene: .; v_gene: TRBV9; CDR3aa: CASRGLSENTIYF; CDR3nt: TGTGCCAGCAGGGGTTTGTCGGAAAACACCATATATTTT
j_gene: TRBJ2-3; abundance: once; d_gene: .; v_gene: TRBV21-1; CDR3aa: CASSKEGKGADTQYF; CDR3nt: TGTGCCAGCAGCAAAGAGGGAAAGGGGGCAGATACGCAGTATTTT
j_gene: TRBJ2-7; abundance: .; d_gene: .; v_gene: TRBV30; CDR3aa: CAWSVGLPYEQYF; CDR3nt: TGTGCCTGGAGTGTAGGGCTGCCCTACGAGCAGTACTTC
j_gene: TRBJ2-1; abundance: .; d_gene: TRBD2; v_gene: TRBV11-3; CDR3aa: CASSQRGSSYNEQFF; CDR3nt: TGTGCCAGCAGCCAGCGGGGGAGCTCCTACAATGAGCAGTTCTTC
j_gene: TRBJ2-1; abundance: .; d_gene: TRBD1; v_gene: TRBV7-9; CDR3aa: CASSPQGINDEQFF; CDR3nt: TGTGCCAGCAGCCCACAGGGGATTAACGATGAGCAGTTCTTC
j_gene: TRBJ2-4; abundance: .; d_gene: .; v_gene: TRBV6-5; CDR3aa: CASSYSRLAKNIQYF; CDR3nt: TGTGCCAGCAGTTACTCACGGTTAGCCAAAAACATTCAGTACTTC
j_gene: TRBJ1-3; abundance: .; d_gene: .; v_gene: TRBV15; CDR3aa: CATSRDYGNTIYF; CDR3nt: TGTGCCACCAGCAGAGATTACGGAAACACCATATATTTT
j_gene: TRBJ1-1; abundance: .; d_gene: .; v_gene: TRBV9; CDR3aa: CASSGGLNTEAFF; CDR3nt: TGTGCCAGCTCCGGGGGCCTGAACACTGAAGCTTTCTTT
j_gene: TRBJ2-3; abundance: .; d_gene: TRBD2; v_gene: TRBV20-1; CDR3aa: CSASGGAGTDTQYF; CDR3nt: TGCAGTGCTAGCGGGGGGGCTGGCACAGATACGCAGTATTTT
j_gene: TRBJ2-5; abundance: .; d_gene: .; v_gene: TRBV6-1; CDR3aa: CASIRGALETQYF; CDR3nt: TGTGCCAGCATCCGAGGGGCCCTGGAGACCCAGTACTTC
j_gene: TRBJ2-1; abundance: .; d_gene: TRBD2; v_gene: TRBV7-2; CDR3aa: CASGGLAGVPYNEQFF; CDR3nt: TGTGCCAGCGGAGGGCTAGCGGGGGTTCCCTACAATGAGCAGTTCTTC
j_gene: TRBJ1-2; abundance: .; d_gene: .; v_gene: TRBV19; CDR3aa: CASHGSYGYTF; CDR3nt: TGTGCCAGTCATGGGAGCTATGGCTACACCTTC
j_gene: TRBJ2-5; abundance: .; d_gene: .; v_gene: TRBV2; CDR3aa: CASSNREGETQYF; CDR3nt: TGTGCCAGCAGCAACAGGGAGGGGGAGACCCAGTACTTC
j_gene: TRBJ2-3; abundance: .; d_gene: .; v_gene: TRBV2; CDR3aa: CASWGLPTDTQYF; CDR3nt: TGTGCCAGCTGGGGACTGCCCACAGATACGCAGTATTTT
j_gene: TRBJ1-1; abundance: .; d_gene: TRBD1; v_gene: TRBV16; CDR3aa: CASSRTGTNTEAFF; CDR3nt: TGTGCCAGCAGCCGGACAGGGACGAACACTGAAGCTTTCTTT
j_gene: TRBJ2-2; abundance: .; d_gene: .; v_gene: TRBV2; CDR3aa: CASNWGTGELFF; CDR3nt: TGTGCCAGCAATTGGGGTACCGGGGAGCTGTTTTTT
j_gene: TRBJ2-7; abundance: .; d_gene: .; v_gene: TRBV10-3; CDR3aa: CAISEGGPSFNEQYF; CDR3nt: TGTGCCATCAGTGAAGGGGGTCCCAGCTTCAACGAGCAGTACTTC
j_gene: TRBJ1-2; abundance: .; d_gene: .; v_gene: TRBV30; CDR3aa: CAWNRRKNYGYTF; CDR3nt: TGTGCCTGGAACCGGCGGAAGAACTATGGCTACACCTTC
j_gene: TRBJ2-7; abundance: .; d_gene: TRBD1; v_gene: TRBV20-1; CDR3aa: CSARDPSATGSYEQYF; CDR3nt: TGCAGTGCTAGAGATCCCTCCGCGACAGGGTCCTACGAGCAGTACTTC